This T cell receptor (beta chain) derives from a study of T-cell memory formation after mild COVID-19. The CDR3 runs to 17 residues. CDR1 and CDR2 from the germline V gene are SEHNR and FQNEAQ (reference sequence). J was trimmed by 3 bases and V by 0 bases; bases with no gene match: 10. TCRdb re-derived calls from the 5' RACE reads in MiXCR, one entry per CDR3 protein. The table lists around 420,000 distinct CDR3 sequences, roughly 24% of them singletons. This sequence was found in an adult woman who had mild COVID-19 (a few samples of this study predate the infection). Cell type and time point are not known. Sequencing input: PBMCs or a T cell subset sorted from them (not recorded which). This sequence joins TRBV7-9 and TRBJ1-1; 7 nucleotides line up with TRBD1. The CDR3 bases are TGTGCCAGCAGCTTAGCCCGGACAGGTGGGGAGGACACTGAAGCTTTCTTT. Translated, it gives CASSLARTGGEDTEAFF.